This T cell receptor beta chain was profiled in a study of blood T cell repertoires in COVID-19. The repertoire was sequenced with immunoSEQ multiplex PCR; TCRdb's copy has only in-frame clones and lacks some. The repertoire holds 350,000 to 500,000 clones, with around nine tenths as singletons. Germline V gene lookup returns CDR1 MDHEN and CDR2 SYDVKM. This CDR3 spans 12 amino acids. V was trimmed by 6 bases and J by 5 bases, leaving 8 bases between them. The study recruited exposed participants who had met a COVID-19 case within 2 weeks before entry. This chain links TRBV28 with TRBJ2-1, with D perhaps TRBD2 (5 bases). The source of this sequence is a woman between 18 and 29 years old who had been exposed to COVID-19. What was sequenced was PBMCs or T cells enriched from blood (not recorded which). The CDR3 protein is CASSWENNEQFF. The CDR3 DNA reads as TGTGCCAGCAGCTGGGAGAACAATGAGCAGTTCTTC. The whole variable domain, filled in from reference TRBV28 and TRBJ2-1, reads DVKVTQSSRYLVKRTGEKVFLECVQDMDHENMFWYRQDPGLGLRLIYFSYDVKMKEKGDIPEGYSVSREKKERFSLILESASTNQTSMYLCASSWENNEQFFGPGTRLTVL.